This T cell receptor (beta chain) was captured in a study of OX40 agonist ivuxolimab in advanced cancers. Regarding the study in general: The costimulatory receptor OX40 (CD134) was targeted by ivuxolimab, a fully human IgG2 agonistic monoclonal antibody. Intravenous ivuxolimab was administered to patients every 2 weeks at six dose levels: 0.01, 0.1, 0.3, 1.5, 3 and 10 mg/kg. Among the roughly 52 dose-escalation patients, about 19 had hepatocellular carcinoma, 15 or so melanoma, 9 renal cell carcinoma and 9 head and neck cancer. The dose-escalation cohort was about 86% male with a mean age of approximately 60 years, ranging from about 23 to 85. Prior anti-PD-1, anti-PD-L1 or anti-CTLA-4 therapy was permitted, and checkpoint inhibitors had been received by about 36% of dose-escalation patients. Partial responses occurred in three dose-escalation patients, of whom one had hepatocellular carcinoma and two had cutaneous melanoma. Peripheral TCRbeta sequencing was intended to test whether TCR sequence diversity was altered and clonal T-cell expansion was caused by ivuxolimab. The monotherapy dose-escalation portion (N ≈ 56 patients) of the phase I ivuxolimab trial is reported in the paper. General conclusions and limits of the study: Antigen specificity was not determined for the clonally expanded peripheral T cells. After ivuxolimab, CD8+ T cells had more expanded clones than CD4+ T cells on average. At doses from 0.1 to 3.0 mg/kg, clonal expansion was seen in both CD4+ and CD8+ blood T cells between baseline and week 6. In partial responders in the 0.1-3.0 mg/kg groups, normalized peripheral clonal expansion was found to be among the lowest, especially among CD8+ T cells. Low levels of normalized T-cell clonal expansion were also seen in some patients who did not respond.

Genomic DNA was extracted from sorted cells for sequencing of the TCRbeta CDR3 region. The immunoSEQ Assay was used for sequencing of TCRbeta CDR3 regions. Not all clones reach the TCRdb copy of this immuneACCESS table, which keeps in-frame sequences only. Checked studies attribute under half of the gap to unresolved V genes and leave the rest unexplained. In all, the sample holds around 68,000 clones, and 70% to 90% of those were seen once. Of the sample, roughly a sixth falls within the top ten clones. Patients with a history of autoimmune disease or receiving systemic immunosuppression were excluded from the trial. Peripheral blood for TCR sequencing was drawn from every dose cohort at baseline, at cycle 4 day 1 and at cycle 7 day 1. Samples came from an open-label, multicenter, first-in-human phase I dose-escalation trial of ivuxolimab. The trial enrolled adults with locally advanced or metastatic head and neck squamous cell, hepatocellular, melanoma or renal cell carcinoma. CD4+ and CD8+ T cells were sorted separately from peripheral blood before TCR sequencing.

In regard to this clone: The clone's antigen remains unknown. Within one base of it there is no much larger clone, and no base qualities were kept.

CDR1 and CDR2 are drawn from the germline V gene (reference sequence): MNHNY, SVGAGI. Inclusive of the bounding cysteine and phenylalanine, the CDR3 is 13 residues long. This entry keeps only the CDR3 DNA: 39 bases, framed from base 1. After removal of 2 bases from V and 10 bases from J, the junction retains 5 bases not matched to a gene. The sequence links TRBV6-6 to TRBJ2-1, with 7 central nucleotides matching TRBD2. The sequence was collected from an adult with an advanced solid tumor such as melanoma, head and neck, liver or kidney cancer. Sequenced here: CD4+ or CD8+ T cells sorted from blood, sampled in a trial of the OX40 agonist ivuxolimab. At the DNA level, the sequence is TGTGCCAGCAGTTACGGGTGGGAGGGCGAGCAGTTCTTC. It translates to CASSYGWEGEQFF.